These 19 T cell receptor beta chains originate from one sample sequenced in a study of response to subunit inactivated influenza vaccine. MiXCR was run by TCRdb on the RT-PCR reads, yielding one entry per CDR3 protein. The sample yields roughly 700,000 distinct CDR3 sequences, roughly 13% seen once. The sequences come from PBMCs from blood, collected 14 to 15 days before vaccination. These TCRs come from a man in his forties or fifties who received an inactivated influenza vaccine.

As DNA, the CDR3 is TGCAGCGTTGGGAAAGGGCAGAGCTCCTACAATGAGCAGTTCTTC. This codes for CSVGKGQSSYNEQFF. The genes are TRBV29-1 and TRBJ2-1; D is uncertain. Trimming pared 4 bases from V and 0 bases from J, leaving 13 bases between. The CDR3 has 15 amino acids. The V gene's germline CDR1 is SQVTM and CDR2 ANQGSEA.

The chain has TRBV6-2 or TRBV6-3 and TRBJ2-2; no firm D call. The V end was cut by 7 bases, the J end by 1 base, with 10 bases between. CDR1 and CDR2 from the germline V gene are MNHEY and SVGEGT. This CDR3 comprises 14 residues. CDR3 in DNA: TGTGCCAGCACCATAAGGAGGAACACCGGGGAGCTGTTTTTT. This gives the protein CASTIRRNTGELFF.

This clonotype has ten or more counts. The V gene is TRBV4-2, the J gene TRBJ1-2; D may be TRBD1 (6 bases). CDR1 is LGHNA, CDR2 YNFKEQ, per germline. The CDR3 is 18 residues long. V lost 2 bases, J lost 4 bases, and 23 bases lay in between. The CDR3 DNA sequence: TGTGCCAGCAGCCAACCCATACCGGGACACCCAGGAAGCTATGGCTACACCTTC. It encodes CASSQPIPGHPGSYGYTF.

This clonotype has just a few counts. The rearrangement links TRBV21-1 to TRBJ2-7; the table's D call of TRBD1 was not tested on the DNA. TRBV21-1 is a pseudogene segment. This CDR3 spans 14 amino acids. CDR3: CASSSRGLSYEQYF. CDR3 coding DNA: TGTGCCAGCAGCTCCCGGGGCCTCTCCTACGAGCAGTACTTC.

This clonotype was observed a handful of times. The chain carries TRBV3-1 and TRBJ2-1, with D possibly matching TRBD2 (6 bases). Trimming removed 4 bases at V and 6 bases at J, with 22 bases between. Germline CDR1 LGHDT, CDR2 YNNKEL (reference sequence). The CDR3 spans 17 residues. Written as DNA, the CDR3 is TGTGCCAGCAGCCTTAGGAGTGTCTGGACGGGGGTCAATGAGCAGTTCTTC. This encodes CASSLRSVWTGVNEQFF.

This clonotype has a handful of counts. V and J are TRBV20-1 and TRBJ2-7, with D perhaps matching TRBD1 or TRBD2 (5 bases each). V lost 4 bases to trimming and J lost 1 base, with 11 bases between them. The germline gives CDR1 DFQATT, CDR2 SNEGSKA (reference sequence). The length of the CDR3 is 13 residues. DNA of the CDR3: TGCAGTGCTAAAAGATGGGGGTCCTACGAGCAGTACTTC. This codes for CSAKRWGSYEQYF.

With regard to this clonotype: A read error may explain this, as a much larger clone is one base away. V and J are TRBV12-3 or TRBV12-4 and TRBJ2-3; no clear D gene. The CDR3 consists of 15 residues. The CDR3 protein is CASSLGLGVSDTQCF. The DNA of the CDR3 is TGTGCCAGCAGTTTAGGTCTTGGAGTATCAGATACGCAGTGTTTT.

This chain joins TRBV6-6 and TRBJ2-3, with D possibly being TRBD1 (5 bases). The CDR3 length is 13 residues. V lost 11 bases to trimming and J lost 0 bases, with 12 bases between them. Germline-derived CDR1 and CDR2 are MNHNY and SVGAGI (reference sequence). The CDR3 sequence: CAGRQTSTDTQYF. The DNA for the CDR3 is TGTGCCGGCCGACAGACTAGCACAGATACGCAGTATTTT.

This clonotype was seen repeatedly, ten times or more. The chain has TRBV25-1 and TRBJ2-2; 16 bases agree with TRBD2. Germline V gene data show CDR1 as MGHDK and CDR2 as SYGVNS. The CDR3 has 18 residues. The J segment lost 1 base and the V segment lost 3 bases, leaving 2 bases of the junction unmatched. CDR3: CASSEGLAGGRNTGELFF. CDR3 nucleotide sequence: TGTGCCAGCAGTGAGGGACTAGCGGGGGGGCGGAACACCGGGGAGCTGTTTTTT.

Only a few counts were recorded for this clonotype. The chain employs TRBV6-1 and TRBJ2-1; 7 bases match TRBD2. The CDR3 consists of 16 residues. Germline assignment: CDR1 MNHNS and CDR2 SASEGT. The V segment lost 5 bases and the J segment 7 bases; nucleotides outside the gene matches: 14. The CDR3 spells CASSRTGTTGGNEQFF. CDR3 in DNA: TGTGCCAGCAGTCGCACCGGGACTACCGGGGGGAATGAGCAGTTCTTC.

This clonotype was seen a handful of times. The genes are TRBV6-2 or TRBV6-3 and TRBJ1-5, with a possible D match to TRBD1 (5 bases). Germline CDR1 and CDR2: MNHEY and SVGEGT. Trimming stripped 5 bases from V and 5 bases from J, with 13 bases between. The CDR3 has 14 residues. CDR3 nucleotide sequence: TGTGCCAGCAGTCCGCTCTGGGGGGATCAGCCCCAGCATTTT. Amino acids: CASSPLWGDQPQHF.

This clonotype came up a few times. CDR3 protein: CASPRTVQGNQPQHF. In DNA form, the CDR3 reads TGTGCCAGCCCTCGCACAGTTCAGGGCAATCAGCCCCAGCATTTT. The chain couples TRBV27 to TRBJ1-5; D gene ambiguous. Germline V gives CDR1 MNHEY, CDR2 SMNVEV (reference sequence). V gave up 8 bases and J gave up 2 bases, with 16 bases separating them. This CDR3 is built from 15 residues.

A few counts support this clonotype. In DNA form, the CDR3 reads TGCGCCAGCAGCCAAGATTCGGGAAGGGCATACACCGGGGAGCTGTTTTTT. This codes for CASSQDSGRAYTGELFF. The chain joins TRBV4-3 to TRBJ2-2, with D possibly being TRBD2 (5 bases). Germline CDR1 is LGHNA and CDR2 is YSLEER. The CDR3 contains 17 residues. Deletions cut 0 bases from V and 3 bases from J, with 14 bases between.

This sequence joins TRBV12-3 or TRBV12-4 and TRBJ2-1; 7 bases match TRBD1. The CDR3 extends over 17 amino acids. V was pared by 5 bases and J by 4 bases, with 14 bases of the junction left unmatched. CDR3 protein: CASSLLWGGTEYNEQFF. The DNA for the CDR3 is TGTGCCAGCAGTCTCCTTTGGGGTGGGACAGAATACAATGAGCAGTTCTTC.

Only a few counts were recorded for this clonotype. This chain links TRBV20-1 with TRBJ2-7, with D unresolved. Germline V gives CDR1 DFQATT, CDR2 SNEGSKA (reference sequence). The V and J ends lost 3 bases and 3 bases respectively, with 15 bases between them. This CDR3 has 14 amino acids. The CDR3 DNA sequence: TGCAGTGCTAGTGCAGATCAACCCTTCTACGAGCAGTACTTC. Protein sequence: CSASADQPFYEQYF.

The CDR3 protein is CASQPQLNTEAFF. DNA of the CDR3: TGTGCCTCCCAGCCCCAGTTGAACACTGAAGCTTTCTTT. J is TRBJ1-1 and V is TRBV10-3; D gene ambiguous. Trimming removed 11 bases from V and 0 bases from J, with 13 bases in between. Germline CDR1 is ENHRY and CDR2 is SYGVKD. CDR3 length equals 13 residues.

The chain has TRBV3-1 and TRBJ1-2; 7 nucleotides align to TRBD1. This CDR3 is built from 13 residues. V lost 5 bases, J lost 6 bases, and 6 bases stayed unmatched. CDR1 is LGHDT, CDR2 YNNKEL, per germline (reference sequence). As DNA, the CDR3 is TGTGCCAGCAGCGAGACAGGGCGGGATGGCTACACCTTC. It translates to CASSETGRDGYTF.

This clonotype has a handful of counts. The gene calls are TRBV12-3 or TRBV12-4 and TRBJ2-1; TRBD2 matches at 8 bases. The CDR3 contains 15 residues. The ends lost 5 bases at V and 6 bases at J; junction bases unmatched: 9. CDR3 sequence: CASSTTGGPFNEQFF. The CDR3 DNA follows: TGTGCCAGCAGTACCACGGGGGGGCCTTTCAATGAGCAGTTCTTC.

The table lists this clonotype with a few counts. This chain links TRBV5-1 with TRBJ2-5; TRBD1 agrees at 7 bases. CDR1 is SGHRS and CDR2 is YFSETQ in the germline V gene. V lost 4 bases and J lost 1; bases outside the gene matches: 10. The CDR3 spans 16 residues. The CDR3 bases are TGCGCCAGCAGCCGATTCTCGGCAGGGGGCCAAGAGACCCAGTACTTC. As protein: CASSRFSAGGQETQYF.